The rows below give T cell receptor beta chains drawn from one sample of a study of blood T cell repertoires in COVID-19. The repertoire was sequenced with immunoSEQ multiplex PCR; TCRdb's copy has only in-frame clones and lacks some. The table lists tens of thousands of clones, approximately 91% of them singletons, with roughly 5.3% in the top ten. Sequenced material: peripheral blood. The source is a human donor in a cohort sampled during active COVID-19. The CDR3 runs from the conserved cysteine through the conserved F or W. The D gene is left open where the match is weak. Part of the rows lack a size; the others show once, few, many or a class for expanded clones.

j_call	v_call	clone_size	d_call	cdr3_aa	cdr3_nt
TRBJ1-2	TRBV5-1	.	.	CASSVTGRGGYTF	TGCGCCAGCAGCGTGACGGGGAGAGGAGGCTACACCTTC
TRBJ2-2	TRBV20-1	.	TRBD2	CSASTGTSPAGELFF	TGCAGTGCTAGTACCGGGACTAGTCCGGCCGGGGAGCTGTTTTTT
TRBJ2-3	TRBV18	.	TRBD1	CASSRERGTGATDTQYF	TGTGCCAGCTCACGAGAGAGAGGGACAGGGGCCACAGATACGCAGTATTTT
TRBJ1-2	TRBV6-5	.	TRBD1	CASSRTGSAYGYTF	TGTGCCAGCAGTCGGACAGGGTCGGCCTATGGCTACACCTTC
TRBJ1-6	TRBV5-6	.	TRBD1	CASSSGDREGAPLHF	TGTGCCAGCAGCTCAGGGGACAGGGAAGGTGCACCCCTCCACTTT
TRBJ1-2	TRBV12-3/TRBV12-4	.	TRBD1	CASSEGAQGYTF	TGTGCCAGCAGCGAGGGGGCCCAAGGCTACACCTTC
TRBJ1-4	TRBV6-6	.	TRBD1	CASSYQPGQGGEKLFF	TGTGCCAGCAGTTACCAACCGGGACAGGGAGGGGAAAAACTGTTTTTT
TRBJ2-6	TRBV7-8	.	TRBD2	CASSFIAGAGGANVLTF	TGTGCCAGCAGCTTTATAGCGGGGGCCGGTGGGGCCAACGTCCTGACTTTC
TRBJ1-2	TRBV28	.	.	CASTGSPYGYTF	TGTGCCAGCACAGGGTCCCCCTATGGCTACACCTTC
TRBJ1-1	TRBV29-1	.	.	CSVARNTEAFF	TGCAGCGTTGCCCGTAACACTGAAGCTTTCTTT
TRBJ2-2	TRBV19	.	TRBD2	CASSIGLAGVITGELFF	TGTGCCAGTAGTATAGGACTAGCGGGAGTGATCACCGGGGAGCTGTTTTTT
TRBJ1-1	TRBV11-3	.	TRBD1	CASSLYEGAGTEAFF	TGTGCCAGCAGCTTATACGAGGGGGCGGGCACTGAAGCTTTCTTT
TRBJ1-1	TRBV6-6	.	.	CASSYPEERVSEAFF	TGTGCCAGCAGTTACCCCGAGGAGCGTGTAAGTGAAGCTTTCTTT
TRBJ1-4	TRBV19	.	.	CASSSLGGTNEKLFF	TGTGCCAGTAGTTCACTGGGGGGGACTAATGAAAAACTGTTTTTT
TRBJ2-3	TRBV11-3	.	TRBD1	CASSEQGATDTQYF	TGTGCCAGCAGCGAACAGGGGGCGACAGATACGCAGTATTTT
TRBJ2-2	TRBV6-1	once	TRBD1	CASSERPDRGWAGELFF	TGTGCCAGCAGTGAGAGACCGGACAGGGGTTGGGCCGGGGAGCTGTTTTTT
TRBJ2-5	TRBV27	.	TRBD2	CASRPGTSGRAETQYF	TGTGCCAGCAGACCCGGGACTAGCGGCCGGGCCGAGACCCAGTACTTC
TRBJ2-1	TRBV3-1/TRBV3-2	.	.	CASSHRDTDEFF	TGTGCCAGCAGCCATAGGGACACCGACGAGTTCTTC
TRBJ2-5	TRBV19	once	.	CASSRAGLETQYF	TGTGCCAGTAGTAGGGCGGGACTGGAGACCCAGTACTTC
TRBJ1-2	TRBV18	once	.	CASSPPTVGYTF	TGTGCCAGCTCACCACCCACGGTTGGCTACACCTTC
TRBJ2-3	TRBV7-9	.	.	CASTMEVFAQYF	TGTGCCAGCACCATGGAGGTGTTCGCGCAGTATTTT
TRBJ2-5	TRBV18	.	TRBD2	CASSTRLAAQETQYF	TGTGCCAGCTCAACACGACTAGCGGCACAAGAGACCCAGTACTTC
TRBJ1-1	TRBV19	.	.	CASSMGTGTPNTEAFF	TGTGCCAGTAGTATGGGTACCGGGACACCGAACACTGAAGCTTTCTTT
TRBJ2-3	TRBV7-6	.	TRBD2	CASSFSGGETDTQYF	TGTGCCAGCAGCTTTAGCGGGGGGGAAACAGATACGCAGTATTTT
TRBJ2-3	TRBV5-4	.	TRBD2	CASSLAGGGTQYF	TGTGCCAGCAGCTTGGCCGGCGGGGGAACGCAGTATTTT
TRBJ1-2	TRBV2	.	.	CASSEIRGNYGYTF	TGTGCCAGCAGTGAGATACGGGGTAACTATGGCTACACCTTC
TRBJ2-2	TRBV11-1	.	.	CASSLGSRSNTGELFF	TGTGCCAGCAGCTTAGGGAGCAGATCGAACACCGGGGAGCTGTTTTTT